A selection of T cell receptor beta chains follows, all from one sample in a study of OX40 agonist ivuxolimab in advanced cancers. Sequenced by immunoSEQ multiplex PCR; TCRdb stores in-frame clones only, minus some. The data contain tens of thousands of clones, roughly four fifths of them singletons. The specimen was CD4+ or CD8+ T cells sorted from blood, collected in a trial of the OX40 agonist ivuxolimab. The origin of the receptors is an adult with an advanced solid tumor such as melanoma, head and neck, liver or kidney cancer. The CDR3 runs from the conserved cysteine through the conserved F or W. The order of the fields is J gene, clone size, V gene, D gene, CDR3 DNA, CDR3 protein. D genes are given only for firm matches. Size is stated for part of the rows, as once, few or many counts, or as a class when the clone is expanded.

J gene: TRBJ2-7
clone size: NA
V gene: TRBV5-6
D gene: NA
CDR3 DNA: TGTGCCAGCAGCCGCTGGGTCTCCTACGAGCAGTACTTC
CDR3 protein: CASSRWVSYEQYF

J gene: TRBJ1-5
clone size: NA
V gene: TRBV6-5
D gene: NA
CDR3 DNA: TGTGCCGCGGGGCAGTCTGATCAGCCCCAGCATTTT
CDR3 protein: CAAGQSDQPQHF

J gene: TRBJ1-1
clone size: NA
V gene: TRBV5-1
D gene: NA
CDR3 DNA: TGCGCCAGCAGCCCAGCCGGGGGGGTAAGTCCTGAAGCTTTCTTT
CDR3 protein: CASSPAGGVSPEAFF

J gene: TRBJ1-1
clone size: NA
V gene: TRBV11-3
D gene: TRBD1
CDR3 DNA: TGTGCCAGCAGCGTACAGGGGAGAACTGAAGCTTTCTTT
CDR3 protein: CASSVQGRTEAFF

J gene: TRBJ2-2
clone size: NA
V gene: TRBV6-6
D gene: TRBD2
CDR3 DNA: TGTGCCAGCTCCTCAGCGGGGGCCACCGGGGAGCTGTTTTTT
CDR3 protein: CASSSAGATGELFF

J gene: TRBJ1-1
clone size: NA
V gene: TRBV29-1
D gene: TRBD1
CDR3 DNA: TGCAGCGTTGAGGGCAGGGGGCCCACCAACACTGAAGCTTTCTTT
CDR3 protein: CSVEGRGPTNTEAFF

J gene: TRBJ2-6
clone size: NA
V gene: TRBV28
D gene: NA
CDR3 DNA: TGTGCCAGCAGTTATCTCGACGGCTCTGGGGCCAACGTCCTGACTTTC
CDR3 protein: CASSYLDGSGANVLTF

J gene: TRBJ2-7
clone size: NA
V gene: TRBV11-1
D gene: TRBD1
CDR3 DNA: TGTGCCAGCAGCGATAGGGGGCGCATGGACGAGCAGTACTTC
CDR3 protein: CASSDRGRMDEQYF

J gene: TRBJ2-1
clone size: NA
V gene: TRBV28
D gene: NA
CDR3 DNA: TGTGCCAGCATGGGGGCGGGGTTCTCCTACAATGAGCAGTTCTTC
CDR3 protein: CASMGAGFSYNEQFF

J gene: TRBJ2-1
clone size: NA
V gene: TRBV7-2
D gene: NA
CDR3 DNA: TGTGCCAGCAGCTTAGGGCTGTACTACAATGAGCAGTTCTTC
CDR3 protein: CASSLGLYYNEQFF

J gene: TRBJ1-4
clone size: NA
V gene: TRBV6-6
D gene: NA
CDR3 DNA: TGTGCCAGCAGTGACCGGCGGAAGAGTAATGAAAAACTGTTTTTT
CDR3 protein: CASSDRRKSNEKLFF

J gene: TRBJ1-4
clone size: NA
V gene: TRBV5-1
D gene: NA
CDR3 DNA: TGCGCCAGCAGCTCACAGGGTCTCCAGAATGAAAAACTGTTTTTT
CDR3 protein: CASSSQGLQNEKLFF

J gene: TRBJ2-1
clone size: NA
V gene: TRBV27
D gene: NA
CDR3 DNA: TGTGCCAGCGGGGGCGGTGAGCAGTTCTTC
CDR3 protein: CASGGGEQFF

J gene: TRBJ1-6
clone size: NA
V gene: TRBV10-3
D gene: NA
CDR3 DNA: TGTGCCATCAGTGAGTCGGGCGGAGGTCAGGGTAATTCACCCCTCCACTTT
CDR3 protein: CAISESGGGQGNSPLHF

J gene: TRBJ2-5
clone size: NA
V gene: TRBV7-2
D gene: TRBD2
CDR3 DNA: TGTGCCAGCAGCTTGTCAACTAGCGGGGGCTCAGAGACCCAGTACTTC
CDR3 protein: CASSLSTSGGSETQYF

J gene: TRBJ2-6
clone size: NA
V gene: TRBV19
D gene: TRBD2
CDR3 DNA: TGTGCCAGTAGTATAATGGGCGGCGGGGGAACTGGGGCCAACGTCCTGACTTTC
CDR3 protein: CASSIMGGGGTGANVLTF

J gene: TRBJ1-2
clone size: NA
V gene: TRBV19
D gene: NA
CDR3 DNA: TGTGCCAGTAGTCCCGCGTGGGGTTATGGCTACACCTTC
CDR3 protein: CASSPAWGYGYTF

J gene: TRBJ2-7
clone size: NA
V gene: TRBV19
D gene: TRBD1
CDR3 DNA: TGTGCCAGTAGTAAGGACAGGGGGCGAGAGCAGTACTTC
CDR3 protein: CASSKDRGREQYF

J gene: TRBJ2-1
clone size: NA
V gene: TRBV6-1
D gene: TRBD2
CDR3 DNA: TGTGCCAGCAGTGAAGTCGGCGGGGGGGGCTCCTACAATGAGCAGTTCTTC
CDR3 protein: CASSEVGGGGSYNEQFF

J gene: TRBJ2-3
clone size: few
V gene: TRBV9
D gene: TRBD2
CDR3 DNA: TGTGCCAGCAGCCTCTGGGTAGGGGGACTAGCGGAAAGCACAGATACGCAGTATTTT
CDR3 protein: CASSLWVGGLAESTDTQYF

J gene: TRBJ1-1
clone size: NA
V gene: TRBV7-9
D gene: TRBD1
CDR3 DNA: TGTGCCAGCAGCTCGGGACAGGGGACGCGACCTTTCTTT
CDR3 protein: CASSSGQGTRPFF

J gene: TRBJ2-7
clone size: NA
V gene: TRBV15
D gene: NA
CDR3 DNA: TGTGCCACCAGCAGAGATTTTCCAGGGTTAACCTACGAGCAGTACTTC
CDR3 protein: CATSRDFPGLTYEQYF

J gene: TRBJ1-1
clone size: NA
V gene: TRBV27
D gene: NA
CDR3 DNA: TGTGCCAGCAGTTTTGAGCCCAGGAGTGAAGCTTTCTTT
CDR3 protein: CASSFEPRSEAFF

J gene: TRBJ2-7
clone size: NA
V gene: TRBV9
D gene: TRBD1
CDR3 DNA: TGTGCCAGCAGCGAGGGACAGGGGGCTTCCTACGAGCAGTACTTC
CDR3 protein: CASSEGQGASYEQYF

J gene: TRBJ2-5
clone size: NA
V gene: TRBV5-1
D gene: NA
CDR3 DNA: TGCGCCAGCAGCTTGGGGCCAGCTGAGACCCAGTACTTC
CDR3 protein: CASSLGPAETQYF

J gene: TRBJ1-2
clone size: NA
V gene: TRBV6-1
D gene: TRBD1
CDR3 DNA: TGTGCCAGCTTCCGGGACAGCAACTATGGCTACACCTTC
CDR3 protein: CASFRDSNYGYTF

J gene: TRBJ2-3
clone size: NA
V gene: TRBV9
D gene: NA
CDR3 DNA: TGTGCCAGCAGCCCCCGAGGGGCCGCGGCGGATACGCAGTATTTT
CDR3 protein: CASSPRGAAADTQYF

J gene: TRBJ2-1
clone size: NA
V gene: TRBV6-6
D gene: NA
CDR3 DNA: TGTGCCAGCACCACCTGGGGGTCGAATGAGCAGTTCTTC
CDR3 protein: CASTTWGSNEQFF

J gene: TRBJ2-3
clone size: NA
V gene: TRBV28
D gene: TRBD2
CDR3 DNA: TGTGCCAGCAGCGTAGCGGGGGCAGACACAGATACGCAGTATTTT
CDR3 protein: CASSVAGADTDTQYF

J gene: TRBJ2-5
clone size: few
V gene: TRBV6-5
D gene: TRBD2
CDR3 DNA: TGTGCCAGCAGCTCCCGGGGGGGGCGGGAGACCCAGTACTTC
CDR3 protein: CASSSRGGRETQYF

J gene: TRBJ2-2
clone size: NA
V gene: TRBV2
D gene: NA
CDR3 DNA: TGTGCCAGCGACAGAGGGACGAACACCGGGGAGCTGTTTTTT
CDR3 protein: CASDRGTNTGELFF

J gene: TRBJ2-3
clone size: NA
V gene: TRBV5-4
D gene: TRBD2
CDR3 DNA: TGTGCCAGCAGCACCTTAGGCGCGGGGGGAAATACGCAGTATTTT
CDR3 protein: CASSTLGAGGNTQYF

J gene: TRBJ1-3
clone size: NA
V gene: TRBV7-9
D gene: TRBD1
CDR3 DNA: TGTGCCAGCAGACCGACAGGGGGTTCTGGAAACACCATATATTTT
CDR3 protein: CASRPTGGSGNTIYF

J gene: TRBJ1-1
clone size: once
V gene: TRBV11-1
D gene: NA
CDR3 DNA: TGTGCCAGCAGCCTTCGGGGGGCCTTGTCCACTGAAGCTTTCTTT
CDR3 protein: CASSLRGALSTEAFF

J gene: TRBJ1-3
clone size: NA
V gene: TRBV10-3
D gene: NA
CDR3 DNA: TGTGCCATCAGTGAGTCGAGGGACCGCGCCATATATTTT
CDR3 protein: CAISESRDRAIYF

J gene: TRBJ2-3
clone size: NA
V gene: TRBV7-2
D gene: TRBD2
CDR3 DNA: TGTGCCAGCAGCTTAAGCGGGGGCCTTGGGACAGATACGCAGTATTTT
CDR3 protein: CASSLSGGLGTDTQYF

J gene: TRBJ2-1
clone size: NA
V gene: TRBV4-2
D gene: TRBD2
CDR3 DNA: TGTGCCAGCAGCGGGACTAGCGGGGAAAATGAGCAGTTCTTC
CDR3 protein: CASSGTSGENEQFF

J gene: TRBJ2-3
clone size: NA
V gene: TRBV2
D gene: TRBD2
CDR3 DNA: TGTGCCAGCAGTGGACTAGCGAGGGATACGCAGTATTTT
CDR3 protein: CASSGLARDTQYF

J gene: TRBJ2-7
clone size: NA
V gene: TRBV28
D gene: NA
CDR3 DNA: TGTGCCAGCAGTTTAGAGGGGGAGGTGGCCTACGAGCAGTACTTC
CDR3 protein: CASSLEGEVAYEQYF

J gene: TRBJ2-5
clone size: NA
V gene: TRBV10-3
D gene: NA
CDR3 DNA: TGTGCCATCACCCCCCGACCCCAAGAGACCCAGTACTTC
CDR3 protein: CAITPRPQETQYF

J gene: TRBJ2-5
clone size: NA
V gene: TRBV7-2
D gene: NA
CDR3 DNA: TGTGCCAGCAGCTTAAGCTCGAGGGAGTGGGGGACCCAGTACTTC
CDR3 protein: CASSLSSREWGTQYF

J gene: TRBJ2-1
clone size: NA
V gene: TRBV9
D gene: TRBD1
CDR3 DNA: TGTGCCAGCAGCGTAGGGGGGACAGGACTTTTCGGCTACAATGAGCAGTTCTTC
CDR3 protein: CASSVGGTGLFGYNEQFF

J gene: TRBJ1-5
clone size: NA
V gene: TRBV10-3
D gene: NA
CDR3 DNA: TGTGCCATCAGTGGAGAGGATCAGCCCCAGCATTTT
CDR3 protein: CAISGEDQPQHF

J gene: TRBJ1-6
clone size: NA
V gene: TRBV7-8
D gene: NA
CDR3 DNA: TGTGCCAGCAGCTCGGACAGTAGTAATAATTCACCCCTCCACTTT
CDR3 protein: CASSSDSSNNSPLHF

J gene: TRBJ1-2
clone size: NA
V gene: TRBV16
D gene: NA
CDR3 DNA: TGTGCCAGCAGCCCCCGGGACACTAACTATGGCTACACCTTC
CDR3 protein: CASSPRDTNYGYTF

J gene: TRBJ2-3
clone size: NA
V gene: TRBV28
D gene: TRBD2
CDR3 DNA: TGTGCCAGCCGATCTAGCGGGGGGGCTGTCACAGATACGCAGTATTTT
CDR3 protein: CASRSSGGAVTDTQYF

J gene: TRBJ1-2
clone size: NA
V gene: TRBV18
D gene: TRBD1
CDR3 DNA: TGTGCCAGCTCAGCCGTTTCCGCGACAGGGGGCGGACCCCACTTC
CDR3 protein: CASSAVSATGGGPHF

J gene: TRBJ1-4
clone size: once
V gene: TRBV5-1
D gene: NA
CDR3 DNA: TGCGCCAGCAGCTCGGACCCACGGGGTGAAAAACTGTTTTTT
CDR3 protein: CASSSDPRGEKLFF

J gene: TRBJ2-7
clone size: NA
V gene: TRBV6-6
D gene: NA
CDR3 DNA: TGTGCCAGCAGCCCTCAGGGCTACGAGCAGTACTTC
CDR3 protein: CASSPQGYEQYF

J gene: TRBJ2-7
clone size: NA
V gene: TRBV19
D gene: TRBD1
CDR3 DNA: TGTGCCAGTAGTATAGGTCCGGGACAGGGGGCGAGAAACGAGCAGTACTTC
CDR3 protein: CASSIGPGQGARNEQYF

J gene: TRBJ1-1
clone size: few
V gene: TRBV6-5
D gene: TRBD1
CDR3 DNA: TGTGCCAGCAGCGGACGGACAGGGTCCACTGAAGCTTTCTTT
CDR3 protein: CASSGRTGSTEAFF

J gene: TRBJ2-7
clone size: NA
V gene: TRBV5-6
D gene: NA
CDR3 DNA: TGTGCCAGCAGCTTGGCCATGGGGATGACGGGCGAGCAGTACTTC
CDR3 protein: CASSLAMGMTGEQYF

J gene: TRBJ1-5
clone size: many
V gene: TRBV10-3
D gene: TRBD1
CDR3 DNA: TGTGCCATCAGGGGACAGGGTGGTCAGCCCCAGCATTTT
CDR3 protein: CAIRGQGGQPQHF

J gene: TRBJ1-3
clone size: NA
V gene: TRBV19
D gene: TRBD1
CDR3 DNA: TGTGCCAGTAGTCGTGACAGGGGAACGGCTGGAAACACCATATATTTT
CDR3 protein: CASSRDRGTAGNTIYF

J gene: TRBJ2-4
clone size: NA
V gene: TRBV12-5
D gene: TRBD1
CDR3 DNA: TGTGCTAGTGGTTTTACAGGGGCCGACAAAAACATTCAGTACTTC
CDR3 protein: CASGFTGADKNIQYF

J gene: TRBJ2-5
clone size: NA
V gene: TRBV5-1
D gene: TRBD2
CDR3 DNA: TGCGCCAGCAGCTTTTTCGGACTAGCGGAAGAGACCCAGTACTTC
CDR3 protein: CASSFFGLAEETQYF

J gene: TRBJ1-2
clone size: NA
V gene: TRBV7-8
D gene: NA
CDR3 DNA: TGTGCCAGCAGCTTAAACAGCCCCTATGGCTACACCTTC
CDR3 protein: CASSLNSPYGYTF

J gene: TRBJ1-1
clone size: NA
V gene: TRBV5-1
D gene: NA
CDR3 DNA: TGCGCCAGCAGCAGCCGGGCGAACACTGAAGCTTTCTTT
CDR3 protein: CASSSRANTEAFF

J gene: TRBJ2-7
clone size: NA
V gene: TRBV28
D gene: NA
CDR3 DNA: TGTGCCAGCAGTATCATTGGGGGTACGTACGAGCAGTACTTC
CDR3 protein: CASSIIGGTYEQYF